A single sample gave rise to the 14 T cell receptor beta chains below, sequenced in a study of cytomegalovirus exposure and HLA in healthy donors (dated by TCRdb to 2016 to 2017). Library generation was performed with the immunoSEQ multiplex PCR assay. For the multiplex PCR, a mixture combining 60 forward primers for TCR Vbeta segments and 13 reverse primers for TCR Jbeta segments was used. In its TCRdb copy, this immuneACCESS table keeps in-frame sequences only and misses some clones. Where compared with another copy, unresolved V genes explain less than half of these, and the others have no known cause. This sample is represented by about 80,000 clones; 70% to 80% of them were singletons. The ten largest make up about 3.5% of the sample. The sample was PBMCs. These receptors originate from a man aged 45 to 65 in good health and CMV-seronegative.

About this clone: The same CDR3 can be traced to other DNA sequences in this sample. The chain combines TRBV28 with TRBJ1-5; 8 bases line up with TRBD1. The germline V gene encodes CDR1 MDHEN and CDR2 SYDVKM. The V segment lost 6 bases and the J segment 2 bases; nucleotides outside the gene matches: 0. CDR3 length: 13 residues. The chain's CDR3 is CASRTGGNQPQHF. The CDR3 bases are TGTGCCAGCAGGACAGGGGGCAATCAGCCCCAGCATTTT. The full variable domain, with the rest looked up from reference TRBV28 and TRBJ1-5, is DVKVTQSSRYLVKRTGEKVFLECVQDMDHENMFWYRQDPGLGLRLIYFSYDVKMKEKGDIPEGYSVSREKKERFSLILESASTNQTSMYLCASRTGGNQPQHFGDGTRLSIL.

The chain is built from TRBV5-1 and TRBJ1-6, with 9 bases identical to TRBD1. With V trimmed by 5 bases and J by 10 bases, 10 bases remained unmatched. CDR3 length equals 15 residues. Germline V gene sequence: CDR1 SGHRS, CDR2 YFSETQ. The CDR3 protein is CASRAGGQGPSPLHF. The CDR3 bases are TGCGCCAGCAGGGCAGGGGGACAGGGACCCTCACCCCTCCACTTT.

The CDR3 here is CASRPQRGEAGPTNMFF. CDR3 nucleotide sequence: TGTGCAAGTCGCCCTCAAAGGGGAGAAGCGGGGCCAACCAATATGTTTTTT. The chain recombines TRBV12-2 with TRBJ1-4. TRBV12-2 is noted as a pseudogene. The CDR3 has 17 residues.

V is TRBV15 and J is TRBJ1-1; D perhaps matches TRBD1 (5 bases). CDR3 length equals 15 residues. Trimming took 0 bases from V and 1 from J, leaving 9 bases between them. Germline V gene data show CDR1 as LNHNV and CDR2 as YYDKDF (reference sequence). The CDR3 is CATSREPGGNTEAFF. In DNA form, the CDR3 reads TGTGCCACCAGCAGAGAGCCGGGGGGGAACACTGAAGCTTTCTTT.

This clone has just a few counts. CDR3 residues: CASNGGGDEKLFF. DNA of the CDR3: TGTGCCAGCAATGGGGGCGGCGATGAAAAACTGTTTTTT. The gene calls are TRBV7-3 and TRBJ1-4; a weak D match, TRBD1 (6 bases). The CDR3 consists of 13 residues. V was pared by 7 bases and J by 6 bases, with 12 bases between. The germline V gene encodes CDR1 SGHTA and CDR2 FQGTGA.

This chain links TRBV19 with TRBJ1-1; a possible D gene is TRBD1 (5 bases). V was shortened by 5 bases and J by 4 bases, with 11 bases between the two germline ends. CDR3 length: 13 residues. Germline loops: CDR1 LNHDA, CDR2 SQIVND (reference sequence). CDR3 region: CASSVIQGTEAFF. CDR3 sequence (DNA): TGTGCCAGTAGTGTAATTCAGGGCACTGAAGCTTTCTTT.

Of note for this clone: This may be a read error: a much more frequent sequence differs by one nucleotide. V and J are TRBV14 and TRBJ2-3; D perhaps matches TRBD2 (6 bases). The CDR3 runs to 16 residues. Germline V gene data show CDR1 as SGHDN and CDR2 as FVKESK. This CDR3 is CAGSPPGAFTTDTQYF. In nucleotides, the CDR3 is TGTGCCGGCAGCCCACCGGGAGCCTTTACCACAGATACGCAGTATTTT.

The chain's CDR3 is CASSLVREAGYTF. CDR3 DNA: TGTGCCAGCAGCTTGGTTCGCGAGGCTGGCTACACCTTC. J is TRBJ1-2 and V is TRBV5-4, with D uncertain. CDR3 length equals 13 residues. V dropped 0 bases and J dropped 7 bases, with 10 bases sitting between them. Germline CDR1 reads SGHNT; CDR2 reads YYREEE (reference sequence).

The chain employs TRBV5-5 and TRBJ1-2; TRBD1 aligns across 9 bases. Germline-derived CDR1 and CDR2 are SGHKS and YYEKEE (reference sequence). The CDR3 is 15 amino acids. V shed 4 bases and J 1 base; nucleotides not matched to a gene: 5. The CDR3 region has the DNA TGTGCCAGCAGCGAGGGGACAGGGCATAACTATGGCTACACCTTC. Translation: CASSEGTGHNYGYTF. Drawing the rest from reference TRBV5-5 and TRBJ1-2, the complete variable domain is DAGVTQSPTHLIKTRGQQVTLRCSPISGHKSVSWYQQVLGQGPQFIFQYYEKEERGRGNFPDRFSARQFPNYSSELNVNALLLGDSALYLCASSEGTGHNYGYTFGSGTRLTVV.

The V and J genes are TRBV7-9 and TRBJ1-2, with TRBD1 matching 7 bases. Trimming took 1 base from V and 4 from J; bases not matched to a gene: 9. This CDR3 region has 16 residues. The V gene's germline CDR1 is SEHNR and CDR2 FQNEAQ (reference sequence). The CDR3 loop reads CASSLEATGRVYGYTF. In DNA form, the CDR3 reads TGTGCCAGCAGCTTAGAGGCGACAGGGCGAGTCTATGGCTACACCTTC.

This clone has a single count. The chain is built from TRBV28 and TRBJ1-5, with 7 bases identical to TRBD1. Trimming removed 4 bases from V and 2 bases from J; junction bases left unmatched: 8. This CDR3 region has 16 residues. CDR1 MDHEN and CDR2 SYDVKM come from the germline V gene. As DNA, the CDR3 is TGTGCCAGCAGTTCCCCAGCCGGGACAGGCAATCAGCCCCAGCATTTT. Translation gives CASSSPAGTGNQPQHF.

CDR3 region: CASSERAGYGYTF. The DNA for the CDR3 is TGTGCCAGCAGTGAACGTGCGGGCTATGGCTACACCTTC. V gene TRBV2 combines with J gene TRBJ1-2; no clear D. In germline, CDR1 is SNHLY, CDR2 FYNNEI. This CDR3 comprises 13 residues. Between the trimmed V and J ends, which lost 2 bases and 4 bases, there was a span of 8 bases.

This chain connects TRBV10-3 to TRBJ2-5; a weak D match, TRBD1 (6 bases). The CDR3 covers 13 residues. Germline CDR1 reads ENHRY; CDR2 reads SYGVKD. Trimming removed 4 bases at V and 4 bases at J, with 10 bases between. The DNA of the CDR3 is TGTGCCATCAGTGCGGCCAGGGGAGAGACCCAGTACTTC. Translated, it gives CAISAARGETQYF.

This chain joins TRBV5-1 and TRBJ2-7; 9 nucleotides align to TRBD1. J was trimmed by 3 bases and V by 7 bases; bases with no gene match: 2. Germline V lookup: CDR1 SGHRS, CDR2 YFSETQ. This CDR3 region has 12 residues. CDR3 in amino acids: CASGTGNYEQYF. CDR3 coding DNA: TGCGCCAGCGGGACAGGGAACTACGAGCAGTACTTC.